The T cell receptor (beta chain) described here comes from a study of T cell responses to AZD1222 COVID-19 vaccine. Clones were read by immunoSEQ multiplex PCR, and TCRdb kept only the in-frame ones, dropping some. Of 150,000 to 200,000 clones in the sample, under 95% were seen once. Remarks on this clone: Its cognate antigen is unknown.

Germline CDR1 and CDR2: MNHEY and SMNVEV (reference sequence). CDR3 length: 13 amino acids. After removal of 7 bases from V and 6 bases from J, the junction contained 6 bases not matched to a gene. Study-wide points: Seropositivity was recorded at baseline in only a handful of AZD1222 recipients.

Here the sequenced sample was peripheral blood, taken 28 days after the second AZD1222 dose. V gene TRBV27 combines with J gene TRBJ1-2, with TRBD1 identical over 9 bases. The receptor was derived from an adult who received the AZD1222 COVID-19 vaccine. CDR3 region: CASTSRTGDGYTF. The DNA for the CDR3 is TGTGCCAGCACCTCACGGACAGGGGATGGCTACACCTTC.